The present T cell receptor (beta chain) was sequenced within a study of identical twins. Study-level findings and limits: Modeled out-of-frame TCR alpha sharing in monozygotic twins fell below observed levels. Findings came from cross-sectional statistics, without long-term follow-up of donors.

V was clipped by 6 bases and J by 0 bases; unmatched bases: 6. The germline CDR1 and CDR2 sequences are MNHNS and SASEGT. This CDR3 contains 17 residues. A universal primer site came from template switching; cDNA carried unique molecular identifiers. One entry per CDR3 protein, called by TCRdb with MiXCR from the 5' RACE reads. The sample shows 410,000 or so distinct CDR3 sequences, about 18% of them seen only once. As concerns this clonotype: Its antigen is undetermined.

This chain uses TRBV6-1 with TRBJ2-2; TRBD2 aligns across 11 bases. Specimen: naive T cells sorted from blood. This TCR derives from a man aged 50-60 years in good health. The CDR3 reads CASSTTSGGTNTGELFF. The CDR3 nucleotides read TGTGCCAGCAGCACCACTAGCGGGGGAACGAACACCGGGGAGCTGTTTTTT.